One TCR beta chain is described in this entry. This sample stems from a study of blood T cells in healthy people across ages. Using a J-beta primer mix together with a sample-barcoded 5' primer, a second PCR was run for roughly 6 to 12 cycles. Each CDR3 protein is one row after TCRdb ran MiXCR on the 5' RACE reads. The table records 590,000 or so distinct CDR3 sequences, roughly 30% of them present only once. Trimming took 4 bases from V and 1 from J, leaving 10 bases between them. This CDR3 spans 13 amino acids. The germline gives CDR1 DFQATT, CDR2 SNEGSKA (reference sequence). This clonotype was sampled from a woman of 80 years or more in good health. J is TRBJ2-5 and V is TRBV20-1; the D is unclear. Sequenced: blood. This chain's CDR3 is CSAIPAVQETQYF. Written as DNA, the CDR3 is TGCAGTGCTATCCCCGCGGTCCAAGAGACCCAGTACTTC.